The 21 T cell receptor delta chains presented below share a single source sample, sequenced in a study of Vδ1+ human thymocytes. Sequences come from RNA converted to cDNA by reverse transcription. Multiplex PCR used pooled V-gene forward primers and a constant-region reverse primer to amplify CDR3s. TCRdb reanalyzed the multiplex PCR reads using CATT. Of just under 55,000 delta-chain clones listed, 15% are singletons. Antigen specificity for these receptors is unknown. Points from the study as a whole: Highly polyclonal TRG and TRD repertoires with Gaussian CDR3 length distributions appeared in thymus.

Sample: Vdelta1+ gamma-delta thymocytes from the thymus. Subset denoted: FACS-sorted CD3+ TCRalphabeta- TCRVdelta1+ TCRVdelta2- thymocytes. The receptors stem from a boy under three years old who had congenital heart surgery.

This clone was recorded a few times. The gene calls are TRDV1 and TRDJ1; 7 bases agree with TRDD3. Germline trimming cut 0 bases from V and 0 bases from J; bases unmatched to any gene: 19. The CDR3 totals 21 residues. Germline V gene sequence: CDR1 TSWWSYY, CDR2 QGS. The chain's CDR3 is CALGELESPPRLGSYTDKLIF. In DNA form, the CDR3 reads TGTGCTCTTGGGGAACTAGAGAGTCCTCCAAGACTGGGGTCGTACACCGATAAACTCATCTTT.

In this sample, this clone turned up a few times. The chain couples TRDV1 to TRDJ1, with 9 bases fitting TRDD3. The CDR3 is 21 amino acids. Germline CDR1 TSWWSYY, CDR2 QGS. Trimming at V came to 4 bases and at J to 0 bases, leaving 21 bases not matched to a gene. CDR3 nucleotides: TGTGCTCTTGGGGTCTCGTGGTTTTTACCCACTGGGGGACGATACACCGATAAACTCATCTTT. It is translated as CALGVSWFLPTGGRYTDKLIF.

The chain uses TRDV1 and TRDJ1; 9 bases agree with TRDD3. Germline V gives CDR1 TSWWSYY, CDR2 QGS. The CDR3 consists of 21 residues. Trimming cost V 4 bases and J 0 bases; bases outside gene matches: 21. For the CDR3, the DNA is TGTGCTCTTGGGGCTTTATTCCTCTTGGGACTGGGGGAACCCTACACCGATAAACTCATCTTT. Translation gives CALGALFLLGLGEPYTDKLIF.

The chain links TRDV1 to TRDJ1; 10 nucleotides align to TRDD3. Unmatched junction bases numbered 18, after V lost 5 bases and J lost 3 bases. Germline assignment: CDR1 TSWWSYY and CDR2 QGS. This CDR3 spans 19 amino acids. CDR3 residues: CALGPALPRGIRLPDKLIF. CDR3 sequence (DNA): TGTGCTCTTGGGCCCGCTCTTCCGAGGGGGATACGACTGCCCGATAAACTCATCTTT.

About this clone itself: Relative to the germline gene, one junction end is altered; a read error may explain this. The chain joins TRDV2 to TRDJ1; D is uncertain. Germline loops: CDR1 GEAIGNYY, CDR2 EKD. This CDR3 region has 16 residues. The CDR3 is CARDTLLRSNADKLIF. CDR3 DNA sequence: TGTGCCCGTGACACTTTACTGCGCTCTAACGCCGATAAACTCATCTTT.

This clone has just a few counts. The chain combines TRDV1 with TRDJ1; unclear D gene. Germline V CDR1 and CDR2: TSWWSYY, QGS. Between the trimmed V and J ends, which lost 3 bases and 2 bases, there was a span of 25 bases. This CDR3 contains 19 residues. Here the CDR3 reads CALGEPPFRFPRWTDKLIF. Written as DNA, the CDR3 is TGTGCTCTTGGGGAGCCCCCTTTCCGCTTTCCGAGGTGGACCGATAAACTCATCTTT.

This clone has only a few counts. The chain recombines TRDV1 with TRDJ1, with TRDD3 identical over 13 bases. The germline CDR1 and CDR2 sequences are TSWWSYY and QGS. This CDR3 spans 19 amino acids. V shed 0 bases, J shed 0 bases, and the junction held 7 bases outside the gene matches. The CDR3 sequence: CALGELSTGGYEYTDKLIF. CDR3 nucleotides: TGTGCTCTTGGGGAACTCTCGACTGGGGGATACGAATACACCGATAAACTCATCTTT.

A remark on this clone: Germline and junction disagree at one end, which may indicate a read error. This chain joins TRDV1 and TRDJ1; 13 bases agree with TRDD3. The CDR3 loop spans 17 amino acids. Looked up from germline, CDR1 is TSWWSYY and CDR2 is QGS. CDR3 DNA sequence: TGTGCTCTTGGGAATCTCAGAGGTACTGGGGGATACGATAAACTCATCTTC. This gives the protein CALGNLRGTGGYDKLIF.

This sequence joins TRDV1 and TRDJ1, with a possible D match to TRDD2 (7 bases). The V end was cut by 3 bases, the J end by 0 bases, with 23 bases between. CDR1 and CDR2 (germline): TSWWSYY, QGS. CDR3 length equals 19 residues. CDR3 protein: CALGDLPRNPGANTDKLIF. The CDR3 DNA follows: TGTGCTCTTGGGGATCTTCCTAGAAACCCTGGGGCTAACACCGATAAACTCATCTTT.

The chain couples TRDV1 to TRDJ1; 11 nucleotides line up with TRDD3. The CDR3 is 19 amino acids. The V and J ends lost 0 bases and 0 bases, in that order; junction bases with no gene match: 9. Per the germline V gene, CDR1 is TSWWSYY and CDR2 is QGS. The CDR3 DNA reads TGTGCTCTTGGGGAACTTCCTCCTGGGGGATACTCGTACACCGATAAACTCATCTTT. Encoded protein: CALGELPPGGYSYTDKLIF.

The chain carries TRDV1 and TRDJ1; TRDD3 aligns across 12 bases. Germline values: CDR1 TSWWSYY, CDR2 QGS. Trimming removed 0 bases from V and 2 bases from J; junction bases left unmatched: 16. This CDR3 has 21 residues. This chain's CDR3 is CALGELPPLRSWGIRTDKLIF. Written as DNA, the CDR3 is TGTGCTCTTGGGGAACTACCCCCATTACGTTCCTGGGGGATACGGACCGATAAACTCATCTTT.

This clone came up a few times. The chain joins TRDV1 to TRDJ1; TRDD3 is a possible D gene (9 bases). This CDR3 region has 20 residues. Germline V gene lookup returns CDR1 TSWWSYY and CDR2 QGS. Trimming shortened V by 1 base and J by 5 bases, and 29 bases separated the two germline ends. The CDR3 region has the DNA TGTGCTCTTGGGGAACGCCTTCCTAAACTGTACTGGGGGACGGGGGATAAACTCATCTTT. This codes for CALGERLPKLYWGTGDKLIF.

The chain uses TRAV29/DV5 and TRDJ1; 9 bases fit TRDD3. The CDR3 length is 21 residues. V trimming: 2 bases; J trimming: 0 bases; junction bases outside the gene matches: 23. The germline V gene has CDR1 NSMFDY and CDR2 ISSIKDK. For the CDR3, the DNA is TGTGCAGCAAGGGGTTGCCTTCCTCCAAACGTACTGGGGGAGAACACCGATAAACTCATCTTT. As protein: CAARGCLPPNVLGENTDKLIF.

The V call is TRDV1, the J call TRDJ1, with 9 bases identical to TRDD2. Germline V gene sequence: CDR1 TSWWSYY, CDR2 QGS. CDR3 length: 21 residues. The J segment lost 6 bases and the V segment lost 0 bases, leaving 23 bases of the junction unmatched. The CDR3 here is CALGELPSPLPSYFSTYKLIF. CDR3 coding DNA: TGTGCTCTTGGGGAACTACCGTCCCCCCTGCCTTCCTACTTTTCGACTTATAAACTCATCTTT.

V usage is TRDV1 and J usage is TRDJ1, with a weak D call TRDD3 (6 bases). The V and J ends lost 1 base and 1 base respectively, with 25 bases between them. CDR1 is TSWWSYY, CDR2 QGS, per germline. The CDR3 sequence is 20 residues long. DNA for the CDR3: TGTGCTCTTGGGGAACCCCCAGGGCGCTGGGGATCCTCCGGCACCGATAAACTCATCTTT. Amino acids: CALGEPPGRWGSSGTDKLIF.

This clone qualifies as medium-sized. The chain employs TRDV2 and TRDJ1; TRDD3 matches at 10 bases. The CDR3 totals 19 residues. CDR1 is GEAIGNYY and CDR2 is EKD in the germline V gene. V was pared by 3 bases and J by 2 bases, with 17 bases of the junction left unmatched. This CDR3 reads CACDPFGGYPGEATDKLIF. In DNA form, the CDR3 reads TGTGCCTGTGACCCTTTTGGGGGATACCCTGGGGAGGCGACCGATAAACTCATCTTT.

The rearrangement uses TRDV1 and TRDJ1; 13 nucleotides agree with TRDD3. The CDR3 covers 19 residues. Germline values: CDR1 TSWWSYY, CDR2 QGS. The V and J ends lost 3 bases and 1 base, in that order; junction bases with no gene match: 11. The CDR3 DNA is TGTGCTCTTGGGGACCCGTTCCTACTGGGGGATACGTCCACCGATAAACTCATCTTT. Encoded protein: CALGDPFLLGDTSTDKLIF.

V and J are TRDV1 and TRDJ1; 11 positions agree with TRDD3. Germline V gene data show CDR1 as TSWWSYY and CDR2 as QGS. The CDR3 is made up of 20 amino acids. Trimming at V came to 0 bases and at J to 2 bases, leaving 14 bases not matched to a gene. This CDR3 reads CALGELATRDWGIGTDKLIF. CDR3 DNA sequence: TGTGCTCTTGGGGAACTAGCTACCAGGGACTGGGGGATAGGGACCGATAAACTCATCTTT.

About this clone itself: Given a much more abundant clone one base away, this may be a read error. This chain joins TRDV2 and TRDJ1; D is unclear. V was clipped by 3 bases and J by 3 bases, with 4 bases between them. The CDR3 length is 11 residues. The V gene's germline CDR1 is GEAIGNYY and CDR2 EKD. CDR3 in amino acids: CACDPSDKLIF. CDR3 DNA: TGTGCCTGTGACCCCTCCGATAAACTCATCTTT.

The chain links TRDV1 to TRDJ1; D is unresolved. Trimming stripped 2 bases from V and 0 bases from J, with 19 bases between. This CDR3 contains 18 residues. Germline-derived CDR1 and CDR2 are TSWWSYY and QGS. DNA of the CDR3: TGTGCTCTTGGGGAAATCGTCAGGGCGCAAAAGTACACCGATAAACTCATCTTT. Its protein product is CALGEIVRAQKYTDKLIF.

This clone showed up just a few times. The chain employs TRDV1 and TRDJ1; 12 bases map to TRDD3. CDR1 is TSWWSYY, CDR2 QGS, per germline. V shed 0 bases, J shed 0 bases, and the junction held 17 bases outside the gene matches. The CDR3 totals 22 residues. CDR3: CALGELLGYSGGYALYTDKLIF. The CDR3 DNA reads as TGTGCTCTTGGGGAACTCTTGGGCTATTCTGGGGGATACGCTCTGTACACCGATAAACTCATCTTT.